The rows below give T cell receptor beta chains drawn from one sample of a study of T cells after posttransplantation cyclophosphamide. TCRdb keeps only in-frame clones here, not all; method: immunoSEQ multiplex PCR. The sample holds 40,000 to 45,000 clones, and no clone turns up only once. Sequenced sample: PBMCs. The receptors shown here come from a man aged 35-49 years in good health, CMV-negative, and a related stem cell transplant donor. Each CDR3 is given with its conserved first and last residue. The order of the fields is D gene, V gene, J gene, CDR3 length, clone size, CDR3 DNA, CDR3 protein. D genes are given only for firm matches. Clone size is shown for a subset of rows, as once, few, many or a class of expanded clone.

>NA|TRBV7-9|TRBJ2-5|13|NA
TGTGCCAGCAGCTTAGTTGTCTCAGAGACCCAGTACTTC
CASSLVVSETQYF
>TRBD1|TRBV5-6|TRBJ2-3|17|many
TGTGCCAGCAGCCCTGCAGTTGGACAGGGTTTTGGAGATACGCAGTATTTT
CASSPAVGQGFGDTQYF
>TRBD2|TRBV30|TRBJ2-6|16|many
TGTGCCTGGACGGGACTCGGGGGGTCTGGGGCCAACGTCCTGACTTTC
CAWTGLGGSGANVLTF
>NA|TRBV29-1|TRBJ1-2|12|many
TGCAGCGTTGCTACAGGGTCGTCCGGCTACACCTTC
CSVATGSSGYTF
>NA|TRBV4-1|TRBJ1-3|17|many
TGCGCCAGCAGCCAAGTCGGTAGGCGGAGCTCTGGAAACACCATATATTTT
CASSQVGRRSSGNTIYF
>NA|TRBV5-4|TRBJ2-2|15|many
TGTGCCAGCAGCTCCCCGAGTAGGGCGGGCGGGGAGCTGTTTTTT
CASSSPSRAGGELFF
>TRBD1|TRBV19|TRBJ2-2|15|many
TGTGCCAGTAGTAGACAGGGGGCGAACACCGGGGAGCTGTTTTTT
CASSRQGANTGELFF
>TRBD1|TRBV27|TRBJ2-6|20|many
TGTGCCAGCAGCCTCCGTCCCGGGACAGGACCCATCTCTGGGGCCAACGTCCTGACTTTC
CASSLRPGTGPISGANVLTF
>NA|TRBV6-5|TRBJ1-5|14|many
TGTGCCAGCAGTTCAGGTCCAGGCAATCAGCCCCAGCATTTT
CASSSGPGNQPQHF
>NA|TRBV9|TRBJ2-1|15|few
TGTGCCAGCAGCGTAGTAGTCGGCTCCTACAATGAGCAGTTCTTC
CASSVVVGSYNEQFF
>TRBD2|TRBV5-1|TRBJ2-3|15|many
TGCGCCAGCAGCGTGAGCGGGAGGGCTACAGATACGCAGTATTTT
CASSVSGRATDTQYF
>TRBD1|TRBV6-5|TRBJ1-4|12|many
TGTGCCAGCAGTCCCAGGGGGTTGGAACTGTTTTTT
CASSPRGLELFF
>NA|TRBV5-6|TRBJ1-1|14|many
TGTGCCAGCAGCTTGCCAAGCATGAACACTGAAGCTTTCTTT
CASSLPSMNTEAFF
>TRBD1|TRBV30|TRBJ1-1|14|many
TGTGCCTGGAGTGGACGGACAGGGTGGACTGAAGCTTTCTTT
CAWSGRTGWTEAFF
>TRBD1|TRBV2|TRBJ2-7|14|many
TGTGCCAGCAGTGAAGGGACAGGGATCGGCGAGCAGTACTTC
CASSEGTGIGEQYF
>NA|TRBV14|TRBJ2-1|13|many
TGTGCCAGCAGCCAAGTTTCGCGTAATGAGCAGTTCTTC
CASSQVSRNEQFF
>TRBD1|TRBV10-1|TRBJ2-2|17|many
TGCGCCAGCAGTGAGTCGAGAGGACAGGGCAGGACCGGGGAGCTGTTTTTT
CASSESRGQGRTGELFF
>NA|TRBV5-1|TRBJ1-3|12|many
TGCGCCAGCAGCTCAACTGGAAACACCATATATTTT
CASSSTGNTIYF
>TRBD2|TRBV10-3|TRBJ2-3|16|NA
TGTGCCATCAGTGACCAGACTAGCGGGAGAACAGATACGCAGTATTTT
CAISDQTSGRTDTQYF
>NA|TRBV11-2|TRBJ1-4|18|many
TGTGCCAGCAGCTATCCTCGAGAGGCAACCTCAACTAATGAAAAACTGTTTTTT
CASSYPREATSTNEKLFF
>NA|TRBV6-1|TRBJ2-6|14|many
TGTGCCAGCTCTCAGGGGCCTGGGGCCAACGTCCTGACTTTC
CASSQGPGANVLTF
>TRBD1|TRBV29-1|TRBJ1-2|14|few
TGCAGCGTTGACGCAGGGGGCTCGAACTATGGCTACACCTTC
CSVDAGGSNYGYTF
>TRBD1|TRBV5-4|TRBJ1-2|14|few
TGTGCCAGCAGCTTACAGGGGCAAAGAGATGGCTACACCTTC
CASSLQGQRDGYTF
>NA|TRBV2|TRBJ1-2|14|NA
TGTGCCAGCAGTGAAGCTGGACAGAACTATGGCTACACCTTC
CASSEAGQNYGYTF
>TRBD1|TRBV4-1|TRBJ2-1|15|many
TGCGCCAGCAGCCAAGAGACAGGGTCCTACAATGAGCAGTTCTTC
CASSQETGSYNEQFF
>NA|TRBV19|TRBJ1-5|15|NA
TGTGCCAGTAGTATAGCCACAGGGTACAATCAGCCCCAGCATTTT
CASSIATGYNQPQHF
>NA|TRBV7-2|TRBJ2-1|14|many
TGTGCCAGCAGCTTAGGCGGTAGCGGTAATGAGCAGTTCTTC
CASSLGGSGNEQFF
>TRBD1|TRBV19|TRBJ1-5|14|many
TGTGCCAGTGACCGGACAGGGGGAGGTCAGCCCCAGCATTTT
CASDRTGGGQPQHF
>TRBD1|TRBV18|TRBJ1-2|14|many
TGTGCCAGCTCACCGTCCCGGGACAGCCATGGCTACACCTTC
CASSPSRDSHGYTF
>NA|TRBV11-2|TRBJ1-6|13|few
TGTGCCAGCAGCTTAGATTCTGGCTCCCCCCTCCACTTT
CASSLDSGSPLHF
>NA|TRBV10-3|TRBJ2-3|12|NA
TGTGCCATCAGTGAGTCCTCAGATACGCAGTATTTT
CAISESSDTQYF
>NA|TRBV5-1|TRBJ2-2|13|NA
TGCGCCAGCCATTTGGGCGGGGCCGGGGAGCTGTTTTTT
CASHLGGAGELFF
>NA|TRBV10-3|TRBJ2-7|12|many
TGTGCCATCAGCTCCAGTGGAACGGGGCAGTACTTC
CAISSSGTGQYF
>NA|TRBV6-6|TRBJ2-5|16|many
TGTGCCAGCAGTTATGGGGGCGCAACTGTGGGAGAGACCCAGTACTTC
CASSYGGATVGETQYF
>NA|TRBV6-1|TRBJ2-1|13|many
TGTGCCAGCATACTTGACTCTTACAATGAGCAGTTCTTC
CASILDSYNEQFF
>TRBD1|TRBV19|TRBJ1-5|14|many
TGTGCCACGGGCGGACAGGGAGGAAATCAGCCCCAGCATTTT
CATGGQGGNQPQHF
>TRBD2|TRBV7-9|TRBJ2-3|18|few
TGTGCCAGCAGCTTAGGTAGCGGGAAAGGGCTTGGGACAGATACGCAGTATTTT
CASSLGSGKGLGTDTQYF
>TRBD1|TRBV4-3|TRBJ1-3|15|few
TGCGCCAGCAGCCAGGGCACAGGGGAGGGAAACACCATATATTTT
CASSQGTGEGNTIYF
>TRBD1|TRBV18|TRBJ1-5|16|few
TGTGCCAGCTCACCACGAGCAGGGGGCGCGGATCAGCCCCAGCATTTT
CASSPRAGGADQPQHF
>TRBD2|TRBV6-1|TRBJ2-1|15|many
TGTGCCAGCAGTGAAGAGCTAGCGGGGTACAATGAGCAGTTCTTC
CASSEELAGYNEQFF
>NA|TRBV25-1|TRBJ2-3|16|NA
TGTGCCAGCAGTGAATCGGCAGGGGATATTACAGATACGCAGTATTTT
CASSESAGDITDTQYF
>NA|TRBV11-2|TRBJ2-1|16|many
TGTGCCAGCAGCTTAGGTCCCACTAGAGATCGGGGTGAGCAGTTCTTC
CASSLGPTRDRGEQFF
>NA|TRBV29-1|TRBJ1-1|13|many
TGCAGCGTTAGTGGCTCCTTAAACACTGAAGCTTTCTTT
CSVSGSLNTEAFF
>TRBD2|TRBV18|TRBJ2-5|17|NA
TGTGCCAGCTCACCGCTACCCGGACTAGGACACCAAGAGACCCAGTACTTC
CASSPLPGLGHQETQYF